This T cell receptor (beta chain) comes out of a study of blood T cells in healthy people across ages. Overall study: T cells yielded about one barcoded beta molecule per two cells through template switching.

Sample-barcoded 5' priming and a J-beta primer mix drove a second PCR of 7 to 11 cycles. TCRdb redid the calling of the 5' RACE reads with MiXCR, one entry per CDR3 protein. This sample carries roughly 1,100,000 distinct CDR3 sequences, roughly 24% of them seen once, and the ten largest clones take approximately 0.71%. This clonotype was observed a few times. The antigen remains undetermined. The V end was cut by 0 bases, the J end by 5 bases, with 5 bases between. The CDR3 length is 12 residues. Germline assignment: CDR1 DFQATT and CDR2 SNEGSKA (reference sequence). Whole-study results and caveats: Estimates drawn from one million T cells were deemed to understate diversity.

The same sample was also used in a study of T cells of mothers and their children. Per that paper: Every mother produced more than 9 million TCR beta CDR3 reads, whereas every child provided 2.5 million to 3 million. Related mother-child pairs showed slightly, non-significantly higher overlap than unrelated pairs.

The chain combines TRBV20-1 with TRBJ2-1; D remains ambiguous. The origin of this receptor is a girl aged 2-10 years in good health. The sequenced sample was blood. CDR3 DNA: TGCAGTGCTAGAGATTTGGACAATGAGCAGTTCTTC. Its translation: CSARDLDNEQFF.